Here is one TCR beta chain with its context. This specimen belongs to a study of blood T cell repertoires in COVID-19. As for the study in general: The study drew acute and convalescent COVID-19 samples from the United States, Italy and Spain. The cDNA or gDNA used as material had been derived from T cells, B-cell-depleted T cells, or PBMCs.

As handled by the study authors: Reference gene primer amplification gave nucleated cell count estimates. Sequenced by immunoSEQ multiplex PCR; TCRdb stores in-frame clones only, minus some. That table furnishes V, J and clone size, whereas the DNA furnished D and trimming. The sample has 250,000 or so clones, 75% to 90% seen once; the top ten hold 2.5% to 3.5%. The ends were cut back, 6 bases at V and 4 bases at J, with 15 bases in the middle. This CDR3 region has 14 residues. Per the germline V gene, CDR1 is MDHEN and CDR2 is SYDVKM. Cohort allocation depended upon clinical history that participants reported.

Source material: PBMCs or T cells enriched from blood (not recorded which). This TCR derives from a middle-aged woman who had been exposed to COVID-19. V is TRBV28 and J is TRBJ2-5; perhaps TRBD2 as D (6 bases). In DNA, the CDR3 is TGTGCCAGCAGCCCAGGAGGGCTAGGAGAGACCCAGTACTTC. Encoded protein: CASSPGGLGETQYF.